What follows describes a single T cell receptor (beta chain). Its antigen is unknown. No base-level quality is on record; no much larger clone is a single base apart. This sample stems from a study of T-cell reconstitution after alpha-beta-depleted transplantation in children (dated by TCRdb to 2015 to 2016). Some background on the complete study: T-cell immune reconstitution after TCRalphabeta/CD19-depleted allogeneic hematopoietic cell transplantation in children was quantitatively tracked in the study by means of TCR repertoire profiling. On the study overall, not on this receptor specifically: The apparently early recovery of alphabetaT-cell counts about two months after transplant reportedly depended on only several hundred rapidly expanded clones that came from non-depleted graft cells. The frequencies of hyperexpanded clones fell over the following months, and after one year, T-cell counts and TCRbeta diversity were mostly attributed to newly produced T cells. In some patients, the high TCRbeta diversity seen at day 60 was put down to recipient T cells and intrathymic progenitors that had survived conditioning.

Read against the paper, the sample's treatment or condition label means: allogeneic hematopoietic cell transplantation with graft depleted of TCRalphabeta T cells and CD19 B cells. Transplant recipients were children who received TCRalphabeta/CD19-depleted allogeneic hematopoietic cell grafts. Libraries were constructed by PCR. The listed sequencing device is Illumina HiSeq 2500. To normalize quantification of the TCRbeta repertoire, the TCR libraries were built with molecular barcoding that relied on unique molecular identifiers. The public reads were reprocessed in TCRdb via fastp at Q25 and MiXCR, keeping in-frame beta chains. Every distinct CDR3 protein forms one entry, paired with its most common genes and DNA. For this sample the table gives more than 200,000 distinct CDR3 sequences, of which roughly a quarter were detected only once. The ten largest clones capture 4.8% of the sample. The CDR1 and CDR2 encoded by the germline V gene (reference sequence) are DFQATT and SNEGSKA. Between the V and J ends, shortened by 3 bases and 7 bases respectively, the junction contains 16 bases. The CDR3 has 14 amino acids, counting the end cysteine and phenylalanine. Only the CDR3 DNA stays, 42 bases, in frame from base 1.

Specimen: PBMCs, mostly from graft donor cells, collected 360 days after TCRalphabeta/CD19-depleted stem cell transplant. The clonotype was recovered from a female patient aged 2-15 years who had a stem cell transplant for congenital amegakaryocytic thrombocytopenia, so the T cells may come from the graft donor. The sequence links TRBV20-1 to TRBJ2-1; the D gene is perhaps TRBD2, from 6 matching bases. The CDR3 reads as follows: CSASAEPAGNEQFF. The bases read TGCAGTGCTAGCGCGGAGCCCGCGGGAAATGAGCAGTTCTTC.